Below, one T cell receptor beta chain is given with its context. What it recognizes is unknown. This sample is part of a study of memory CD4+ T cells and cytomegalovirus serostatus. At the level of the study: Of the healthy Belgian adults, 9 or 10 were CMV seropositive and approximately 24 seronegative. Study-level findings and limits: Suggested: most of the CMV-linked TCR signature lies in CD4+ memory cells.

This table comes from immunoSEQ multiplex PCR, and its TCRdb copy is limited to in-frame clones, with some not included. Counted here are 50,000 to 70,000 clones, about 80% occurring once; the ten biggest clones make up 2.6%. Single viable CD3+CD4+CD8-CD45RO+ cells were sorted as the memory CD4+ T cells. Germline V gene sequence: CDR1 SGHNT, CDR2 YYREEE (reference sequence). V lost 1 base, J lost 3 bases, and 9 bases lay in between. The CDR3 spans 14 residues. The sequence came from an adult in good health and CMV-seropositive. V usage is TRBV5-4 and J usage is TRBJ2-3, with D possibly matching TRBD2 (6 bases). Sample: memory CD4+ T cells from blood. The CDR3 region has the DNA TGTGCCAGCAGCTTGAGTGGGAGGACAGATACGCAGTATTTT. The encoded protein is CASSLSGRTDTQYF.